These 18 T cell receptor beta chains share one sample of origin, sequenced in a study of shared clonotypes between healthy human individuals. Sequencing was performed with immunoSEQ multiplex PCR; in TCRdb, only in-frame clones are kept and a portion is missing. There are about 700,000 clones in the sample; about 91% occur only once, and roughly 24% lies in the top ten. As defined, naive CD8 cells were CD45RO-negative and positively selected for CCR7, with terminally differentiated effector memory CD45RA+ cells excluded. The material sequenced was naive CD8+ T cells sorted from blood. These receptors came from a man in his thirties or forties in good health.

V gene TRBV5-4 combines with J gene TRBJ2-7; D gene ambiguous. Germline V gene data show CDR1 as SGHNT and CDR2 as YYREEE (reference sequence). This CDR3 region has 13 residues. V was pared by 4 bases and J by 0 bases, with 8 bases between. The CDR3 nucleotides read TGTGCCAGCAGCCACCGTGCCTCCTACGAGCAGTACTTC. Its translation is CASSHRASYEQYF.

This rearrangement joins TRBV29-1 to TRBJ1-1, with D possibly TRBD1 on 5 matching bases. Per the germline V gene, CDR1 is SQVTM and CDR2 is ANQGSEA. The CDR3 consists of 13 residues. V was trimmed by 8 bases and J by 3 bases, leaving 16 bases between them. The CDR3 coding sequence is TGCAGCACTGTCGGGGTAGGGGACACTGAAGCTTTCTTT. It codes for CSTVGVGDTEAFF. Together with reference TRBV29-1 and TRBJ1-1, the CDR3 gives the full variable domain: SAVISQKPSRDICQRGTSLTIQCQVDSQVTMMFWYRQQPGQSLTLIATANQGSEATYESGFVIDKFPISRPNLTFSTLTVSNMSPEDSSIYLCSTVGVGDTEAFFGQGTRLTVV.

V gene TRBV7-9 combines with J gene TRBJ2-7; unclear D gene. V lost 5 bases, J lost 2 bases, and 13 bases lay in between. This CDR3 is built from 14 residues. Germline CDR1 is SEHNR and CDR2 is FQNEAQ (reference sequence). This chain's CDR3 is CASSPPHGPYEQYF. CDR3 bases: TGTGCCAGCAGCCCTCCACATGGGCCCTACGAGCAGTACTTC.

This rearrangement joins TRBV16 to TRBJ2-5, with TRBD1 as a possible D gene (7 bases). The CDR3 has 17 residues. The V gene lost 2 bases and the J gene lost 7 bases, with 23 bases spanning the gap. In germline, CDR1 is KGHSY, CDR2 FQNENV. CDR3: CASSQGVFRDREATQYF. The CDR3 bases are TGTGCCAGCAGCCAAGGGGTCTTTCGAGACAGGGAGGCGACCCAGTACTTC.

V gene TRBV29-1 combines with J gene TRBJ2-7; no clear D gene. V lost 4 bases and J lost 1, with 11 bases in between. The CDR3 has 13 residues. Germline-derived CDR1 and CDR2 are SQVTM and ANQGSEA. The CDR3 DNA is TGCAGCGTTGTGGTGGGATGGTCCTACGAGCAGTACTTC. Translated: CSVVVGWSYEQYF.

The chain has TRBV10-3 and TRBJ2-1; D is unresolved. V was clipped by 5 bases and J by 8 bases, with 10 bases between them. Germline CDR1 is ENHRY and CDR2 is SYGVKD. The CDR3 is 12 amino acids. The CDR3 sequence is CAISSPVDEQFF. CDR3 in DNA: TGTGCCATCAGTTCCCCGGTTGATGAGCAGTTCTTC.

J is TRBJ2-2 and V is TRBV29-1, with D perhaps matching TRBD2 (6 bases). In germline, CDR1 is SQVTM, CDR2 ANQGSEA. This CDR3 comprises 13 residues. Trimming shortened V by 7 bases and J by 5 bases, and 14 bases separated the two germline ends. The CDR3: CSARGLLTGELFF. Here the CDR3 DNA reads TGCAGCGCCCGGGGACTCCTGACCGGGGAGCTGTTTTTT.

The chain links TRBV10-2 to TRBJ2-1; unclear D gene. Germline V gene sequence: CDR1 WSHSY, CDR2 SAAADI. The CDR3 is 11 amino acids. Trimming removed 4 bases at V and 8 bases at J, with 6 bases between. The CDR3: CASSGNDEQFF. The CDR3, as DNA: TGCGCCAGCAGTGGGAACGATGAGCAGTTCTTC.

Turning to this clone: Other DNA sequences in this sample translate to the same CDR3. The gene calls are TRBV9 and TRBJ2-1, with D possibly called TRBD1 or TRBD2 (5 bases each). In germline, CDR1 is SGDLS, CDR2 YYNGEE. This CDR3 spans 15 amino acids. V was cut by 1 base and J by 0 bases, with 8 bases left in between. The CDR3 DNA follows: TGTGCCAGCAGCGTAAGTGGGACCTCCTACAATGAGCAGTTCTTC. Translating gives CASSVSGTSYNEQFF.

The rearrangement joins TRBV29-1 to TRBJ2-1; 10 bases are shared with TRBD2. This CDR3 region has 15 residues. CDR1 SQVTM and CDR2 ANQGSEA come from the germline V gene. V gave up 2 bases and J gave up 9 bases; unmatched junction bases: 10. In DNA form, the CDR3 reads TGCAGCGTTGAACTTCCGAAGCGGGAGGGGACTGAGCAGTTCTTC. It encodes CSVELPKREGTEQFF.

The J gene is TRBJ2-3, the V gene TRBV13, with D hard to call. In germline, CDR1 is PRHDT, CDR2 FYEKMQ (reference sequence). The CDR3 extends over 13 amino acids. Trimming pared 6 bases from V and 5 bases from J, leaving 12 bases between. The CDR3 loop reads CASSFPSGDTQYF. The CDR3 DNA sequence: TGTGCCAGCAGTTTCCCCTCCGGAGATACGCAGTATTTT.

The chain recombines TRBV30 with TRBJ2-7; D not resolved. Germline lookup yields CDR1 GTSNPN and CDR2 SVGIG (reference sequence). The CDR3 contains 12 residues. The V and J ends lost 5 bases and 3 bases respectively, with 11 bases between them. The CDR3 loop is CAWSEDRYEQYF. The CDR3 coding sequence is TGTGCCTGGTCCGAGGACCGCTACGAGCAGTACTTC.

In its sample, this clone was seen a few times. The chain couples TRBV4-3 to TRBJ2-7, with a possible D match to TRBD2 (5 bases). The germline V gene encodes CDR1 LGHNA and CDR2 YSLEER. V lost 1 base and J 2 bases, leaving 15 bases between the germline ends. The CDR3 has 16 amino acids. CDR3: CASSQAHTGNAYEQYF. As DNA, the CDR3 is TGCGCCAGCAGCCAAGCACACACGGGGAATGCCTACGAGCAGTACTTC.

The chain recombines TRBV11-2 with TRBJ2-3; 7 nucleotides match TRBD2. V gave up 6 bases and J gave up 0 bases; unmatched junction bases: 3. Germline V gene data show CDR1 as SGHAT and CDR2 as FQNNGV. The CDR3 contains 14 residues. CDR3 loop: CASSGAGSTDTQYF. DNA for the CDR3: TGTGCCAGCAGTGGAGCGGGGAGCACAGATACGCAGTATTTT.

This clone occurred once. The J gene is TRBJ1-4, the V gene TRBV28, with 10 bases that match TRBD1. The CDR3 sequence is 19 residues long. Germline CDR1 and CDR2: MDHEN and SYDVKM. V shed 3 bases, J shed 6 bases, and the junction held 16 bases outside the gene matches. The CDR3 protein is CASSFAPLFGGTGDEKLFF. DNA for the CDR3: TGTGCCAGCAGTTTCGCGCCGTTGTTTGGTGGGACAGGGGATGAAAAACTGTTTTTT.

V usage is TRBV30 and J usage is TRBJ2-1; no reliable D call. Germline V lookup: CDR1 GTSNPN, CDR2 SVGIG (reference sequence). The CDR3 has 13 amino acids. The CDR3 region is CAATATLYNEQFF. The DNA of the CDR3 is TGTGCTGCCACAGCGACCCTATACAATGAGCAGTTCTTC. Full variable domain (rest looked up from reference TRBV30 and TRBJ2-1): SQTIHQWPATLVQPVGSPLSLECTVEGTSNPNLYWYRQAAGRGLQLLFYSVGIGQISSEVPQNLSASRPQDRQFILSSKKLLLSDSGFYLCAATATLYNEQFFGPGTRLTVL.

The chain has TRBV6-1 and TRBJ2-7; TRBD1 matches 9 bases. Germline lookup yields CDR1 MNHNS and CDR2 SASEGT. The CDR3 totals 13 residues. The junction had 3 bases not matched to a gene; V was cut back by 6 bases and J by 3 bases. CDR3 sequence: CASRMTGGYEQYF. CDR3 nucleotides: TGTGCCAGCAGGATGACAGGGGGCTACGAGCAGTACTTC.

V gene TRBV5-1 combines with J gene TRBJ2-1; maybe TRBD2 (5 bases). From germline, CDR1 is SGHRS and CDR2 YFSETQ. The CDR3 is 15 residues long. With 3 bases removed from V and 7 bases from J, the gap between germline ends came to 17 bases. CDR3 coding DNA: TGCGCCAGCAGCTGGGAAGGGCTCGGGATTAATGAGCAGTTCTTC. Amino acid sequence: CASSWEGLGINEQFF.